These 17 T cell receptor beta chains were all obtained from the same sample, sequenced in a study of OX40 agonist ivuxolimab in advanced cancers. Only in-frame clones appear in the TCRdb table, and some are missing; sequencing was by immunoSEQ multiplex PCR. The table includes about 70,000 clones, approximately 86% detected once. Sequenced material: CD4+ or CD8+ T cells sorted from blood, taken in a trial of the OX40 agonist ivuxolimab. These TCRs come from an adult with an advanced solid tumor such as melanoma, head and neck, liver or kidney cancer.

The chain uses TRBV28 and TRBJ2-2; perhaps TRBD1 as D (6 bases). Trimming took 1 base from V and 4 from J, leaving 13 bases between them. This CDR3 region has 16 residues. Germline V gives CDR1 MDHEN, CDR2 SYDVKM. The CDR3 protein is CASSLYGTGSTGELFF. The CDR3, as DNA: TGTGCCAGCAGTTTATATGGTACAGGGAGCACCGGGGAGCTGTTTTTT. The full variable domain, completed using reference TRBV28 and TRBJ2-2, is DVKVTQSSRYLVKRTGEKVFLECVQDMDHENMFWYRQDPGLGLRLIYFSYDVKMKEKGDIPEGYSVSREKKERFSLILESASTNQTSMYLCASSLYGTGSTGELFFGEGSRLTVL.

The chain couples TRBV11-2 to TRBJ1-2, with TRBD1 identical over 9 bases. The length of the CDR3 is 13 residues. Germline CDR1 is SGHAT and CDR2 is FQNNGV. V lost 1 base to trimming and J lost 13 bases; unmatched junction nucleotides: 7. CDR3 sequence: CASSLGTGGLFTF. The DNA for the CDR3 is TGTGCCAGCAGCTTAGGCACAGGGGGCCTTTTCACCTTC.

The CDR3 nucleotides read TGTGCCAGCAGCTTAGAAGCAGGGGGCAGGCAGCCCCAGCATTTT. It encodes CASSLEAGGRQPQHF. The chain uses TRBV7-9 and TRBJ1-5, with 8 nucleotides matching TRBD1. Germline V gives CDR1 SEHNR, CDR2 FQNEAQ (reference sequence). V shed 1 base, J shed 7 bases, and the junction held 6 bases outside the gene matches. This CDR3 spans 15 amino acids.

About this clone: At the DNA level, this CDR3 is encoded by other sequences in the same sample as well. The chain links TRBV5-6 to TRBJ1-5; maybe TRBD1 (6 bases). Germline loops: CDR1 SGHDT, CDR2 YYEEEE. V was pared by 3 bases and J by 2 bases, with 15 bases between. The CDR3 loop spans 16 amino acids. The CDR3 sequence is CASSWGGQGGNQPQHF. The DNA of the CDR3 is TGTGCCAGCAGCTGGGGGGGGCAGGGCGGCAATCAGCCCCAGCATTTT.

The V call is TRBV18, the J call TRBJ2-7; D is uncertain. This CDR3 is 16 amino acids long. CDR1 and CDR2 from the germline V gene are KGHSH and LQKENI. V was cut by 1 base and J by 4 bases, with 17 bases left in between. CDR3 region: CASSPLKAGLTYEQYF. CDR3 coding DNA: TGTGCCAGCTCACCACTTAAGGCAGGATTAACTTACGAGCAGTACTTC. The full variable domain, in which reference TRBV18 and TRBJ2-7 provide the parts outside the CDR3, is NAGVMQNPRHLVRRRGQEARLRCSPMKGHSHVYWYRQLPEEGLKFMVYLQKENIIDESGMPKERFSAEFPKEGPSILRIQQVVRGDSAAYFCASSPLKAGLTYEQYFGPGTRLTVT.

This clone was seen a single time. V usage is TRBV28 and J usage is TRBJ1-1; tentative D call: TRBD1 (6 bases). The ends were cut back, 6 bases at V and 9 bases at J, with 11 bases in the middle. This CDR3 comprises 11 residues. The germline gives CDR1 MDHEN, CDR2 SYDVKM. The CDR3 sequence is CASSLGHQAFF. The CDR3 region has the DNA TGTGCCAGCAGCCTGGGACACCAAGCTTTCTTT.

The chain recombines TRBV7-3 with TRBJ1-2; a possible D gene is TRBD1 (5 bases). The V gene lost 4 bases and the J gene lost 6 bases, with 18 bases spanning the gap. The CDR3 loop spans 15 amino acids. Germline-derived CDR1 and CDR2 are SGHTA and FQGTGA. The CDR3 region is CASSSVHGGFNGYTF. The DNA of the CDR3 is TGTGCCAGCAGCTCCGTCCACGGGGGTTTTAATGGCTACACCTTC.

The chain carries TRBV5-1 and TRBJ2-7, with D possibly matching TRBD2 (6 bases). This CDR3 has 15 residues. Germline V CDR1 and CDR2: SGHRS, YFSETQ. The ends were cut back, 0 bases at V and 4 bases at J, with 14 bases in the middle. The CDR3 DNA reads as TGCGCCAGCAGCTTGGATTTGGGGGGTTTATACGAGCAGTACTTC. It yields the protein CASSLDLGGLYEQYF.

V and J are TRBV15 and TRBJ1-1; no definite D call. This CDR3 contains 14 residues. Between the trimmed V and J ends, which lost 6 bases and 1 base, there was a span of 12 bases. CDR1 is LNHNV, CDR2 YYDKDF, per germline (reference sequence). CDR3 residues: CATRRPGWNTEAFF. In DNA form, the CDR3 reads TGTGCCACCAGAAGGCCAGGTTGGAACACTGAAGCTTTCTTT.

The chain carries TRBV27 and TRBJ2-7; 11 nucleotides match TRBD1. J lost 4 bases, V lost 4 bases, and 3 bases had no gene match. CDR3 size: 14 residues. Germline CDR1 reads MNHEY; CDR2 reads SMNVEV (reference sequence). In DNA, the CDR3 is TGTGCCAGCAGTTACGGACAGGGGGCTTACGAGCAGTACTTC. Translation gives CASSYGQGAYEQYF.

This clone has a single count. The chain carries TRBV19 and TRBJ2-7, with D maybe TRBD2 (5 bases). Germline assignment: CDR1 LNHDA and CDR2 SQIVND (reference sequence). The CDR3 covers 15 residues. V lost 7 bases and J lost 0, with 16 bases in between. The CDR3 protein is CASKFADSRSYEQYF. DNA of the CDR3: TGTGCCAGTAAATTCGCGGACTCCCGCTCCTACGAGCAGTACTTC.

The chain carries TRBV14 and TRBJ1-4; D gene unclear. This CDR3 is built from 12 residues. Trimming removed 2 bases at V and 8 bases at J, with 6 bases between. In germline, CDR1 is SGHDN, CDR2 FVKESK. The CDR3 sequence is CASSQFREKLFF. Here the CDR3 DNA reads TGTGCCAGCAGCCAATTTCGGGAAAAACTGTTTTTT.

V gene TRBV27 combines with J gene TRBJ1-1; TRBD1 matches 7 bases. The length of the CDR3 is 14 residues. Looked up from germline, CDR1 is MNHEY and CDR2 is SMNVEV (reference sequence). J gave up 1 base and V 6 bases, and 5 bases lay outside the gene matches. The CDR3 spells CASSKTGWNTEAFF. In DNA form, the CDR3 reads TGTGCCAGCAGCAAGACAGGGTGGAACACTGAAGCTTTCTTT.

This chain links TRBV2 with TRBJ1-1; D remains unclear. Trimming removed 9 bases at V and 6 bases at J, with 2 bases between. The CDR3 is made up of 8 amino acids. CDR1 is SNHLY and CDR2 is FYNNEI in the germline V gene. The CDR3, as DNA: TGTGCCAGGTCTGAAGCTTTCTTT. Translating gives CARSEAFF.

This chain links TRBV15 with TRBJ2-1; no clear D. CDR1 and CDR2 (germline): LNHNV, YYDKDF (reference sequence). The CDR3 loop spans 15 amino acids. V was pared by 1 base and J by 6 bases, with 13 bases between. CDR3 sequence reads: CATSRGGLGSNEQFF. The CDR3 coding sequence is TGTGCCACCAGCAGAGGGGGTCTCGGGTCCAATGAGCAGTTCTTC.

The chain is built from TRBV7-3 and TRBJ2-3; D uncertain. V lost 2 bases and J lost 2, with 2 bases in between. The CDR3 is made up of 12 amino acids. The germline V gene has CDR1 SGHTA and CDR2 FQGTGA. CDR3 nucleotide sequence: TGTGCCAGCAGCTTAGACACAGATACGCAGTATTTT. It translates to CASSLDTDTQYF.

The V call is TRBV4-2, the J call TRBJ2-1, with D possibly matching TRBD1 (5 bases). The V gene lost 0 bases and the J gene lost 2 bases, with 5 bases spanning the gap. Germline values: CDR1 LGHNA, CDR2 YNFKEQ. CDR3 length: 14 amino acids. The CDR3 region has the DNA TGTGCCAGCAGCCAAGAAGGGGCCTACAATGAGCAGTTCTTC. Protein product: CASSQEGAYNEQFF.